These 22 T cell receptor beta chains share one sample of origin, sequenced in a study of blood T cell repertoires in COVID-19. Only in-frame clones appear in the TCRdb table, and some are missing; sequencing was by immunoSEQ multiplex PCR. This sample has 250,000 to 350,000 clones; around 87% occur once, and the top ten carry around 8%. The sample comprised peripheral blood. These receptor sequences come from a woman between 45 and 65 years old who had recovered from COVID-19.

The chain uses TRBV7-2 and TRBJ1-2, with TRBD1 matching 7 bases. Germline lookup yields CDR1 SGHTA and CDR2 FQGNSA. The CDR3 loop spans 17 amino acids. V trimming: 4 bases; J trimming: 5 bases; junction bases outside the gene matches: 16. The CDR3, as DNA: TGTGCCAGCAGCTCCCCGTTGGGCACGAGACAGGGTTATGGCTACACCTTC. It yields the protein CASSSPLGTRQGYGYTF.

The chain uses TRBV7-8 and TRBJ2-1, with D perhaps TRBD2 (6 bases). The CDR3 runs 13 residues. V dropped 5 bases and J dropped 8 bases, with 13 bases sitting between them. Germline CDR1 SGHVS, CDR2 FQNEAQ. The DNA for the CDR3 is TGTGCCAGCAGCGGGGAGGTGAACCATGAGCAGTTCTTC. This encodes CASSGEVNHEQFF.

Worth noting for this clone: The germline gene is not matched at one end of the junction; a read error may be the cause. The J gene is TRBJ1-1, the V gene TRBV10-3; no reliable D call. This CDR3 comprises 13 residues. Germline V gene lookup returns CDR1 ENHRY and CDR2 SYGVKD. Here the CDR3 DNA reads TGTGCCATCAATGAGGGCCCTTACACTGAAGCTTTCTTT. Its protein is CAINEGPYTEAFF.

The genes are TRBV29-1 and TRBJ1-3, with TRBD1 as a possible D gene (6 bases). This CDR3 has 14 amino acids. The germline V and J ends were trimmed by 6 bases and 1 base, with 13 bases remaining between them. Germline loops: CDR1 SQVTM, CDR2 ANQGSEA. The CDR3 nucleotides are TGCAGCGTCCAAGGGGGAGGGTCTGGAAACACCATATATTTT. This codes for CSVQGGGSGNTIYF.

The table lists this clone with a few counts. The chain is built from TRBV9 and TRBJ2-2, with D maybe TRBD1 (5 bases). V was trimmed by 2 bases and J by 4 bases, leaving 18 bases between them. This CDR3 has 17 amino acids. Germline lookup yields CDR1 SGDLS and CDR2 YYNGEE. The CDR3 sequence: CASSVIGSGLATGELFF. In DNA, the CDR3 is TGTGCCAGCAGCGTTATAGGTTCAGGGTTAGCCACCGGGGAGCTGTTTTTT.

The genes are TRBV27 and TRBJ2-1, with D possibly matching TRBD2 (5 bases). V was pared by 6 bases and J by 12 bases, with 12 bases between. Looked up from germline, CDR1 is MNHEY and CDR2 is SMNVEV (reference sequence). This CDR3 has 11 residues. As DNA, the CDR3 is TGTGCCAGCAGCGGAGGAGTGCTGCAGTTCTTC. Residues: CASSGGVLQFF.

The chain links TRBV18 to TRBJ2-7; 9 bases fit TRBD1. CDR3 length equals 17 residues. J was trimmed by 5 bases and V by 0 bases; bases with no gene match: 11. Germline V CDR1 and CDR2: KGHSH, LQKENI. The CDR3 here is CASSPPSQGASGHEQYF. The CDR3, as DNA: TGTGCCAGCTCACCACCTTCACAGGGGGCTTCAGGCCACGAGCAGTACTTC.

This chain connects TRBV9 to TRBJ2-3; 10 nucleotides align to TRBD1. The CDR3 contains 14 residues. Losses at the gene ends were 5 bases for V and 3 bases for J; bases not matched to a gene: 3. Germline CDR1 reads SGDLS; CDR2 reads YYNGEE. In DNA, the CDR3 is TGTGCCAGCAGTCCGGGACAGGGGACAGATACGCAGTATTTT. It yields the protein CASSPGQGTDTQYF.

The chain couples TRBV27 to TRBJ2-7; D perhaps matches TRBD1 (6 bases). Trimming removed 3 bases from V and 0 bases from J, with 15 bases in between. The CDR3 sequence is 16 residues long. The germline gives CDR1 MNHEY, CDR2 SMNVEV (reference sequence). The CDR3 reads CASSLGDRFSSYEQYF. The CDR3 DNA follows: TGTGCCAGCAGTTTGGGTGACAGGTTCAGCTCCTACGAGCAGTACTTC.

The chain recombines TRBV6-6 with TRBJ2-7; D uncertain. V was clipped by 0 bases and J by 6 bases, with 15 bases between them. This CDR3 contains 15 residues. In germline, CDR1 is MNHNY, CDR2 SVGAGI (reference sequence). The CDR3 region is CASSYSKVIASEQYF. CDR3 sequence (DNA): TGTGCCAGCAGTTACTCGAAAGTTATAGCATCCGAGCAGTACTTC.

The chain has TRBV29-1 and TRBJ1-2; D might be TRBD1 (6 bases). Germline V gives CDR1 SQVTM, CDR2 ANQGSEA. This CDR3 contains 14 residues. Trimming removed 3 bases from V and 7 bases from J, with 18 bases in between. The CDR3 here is CSVEGWGRRVGYTF. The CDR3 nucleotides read TGCAGCGTTGAGGGTTGGGGGCGAAGGGTTGGCTACACCTTC.

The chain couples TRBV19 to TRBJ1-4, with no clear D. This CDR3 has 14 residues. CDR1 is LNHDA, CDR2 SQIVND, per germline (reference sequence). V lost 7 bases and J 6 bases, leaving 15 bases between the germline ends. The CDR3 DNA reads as TGTGCCAGTAAACAGCCCCTGGTTGATGAAAAACTGTTTTTT. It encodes CASKQPLVDEKLFF.

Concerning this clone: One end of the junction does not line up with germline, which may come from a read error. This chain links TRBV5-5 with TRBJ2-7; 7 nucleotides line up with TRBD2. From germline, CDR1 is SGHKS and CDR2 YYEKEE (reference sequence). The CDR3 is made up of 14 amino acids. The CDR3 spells CASSLRLASDEQYF. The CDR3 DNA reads TGTGCCAGCAGCTTGAGACTAGCCTCCGACGAGCAGTACTTC.

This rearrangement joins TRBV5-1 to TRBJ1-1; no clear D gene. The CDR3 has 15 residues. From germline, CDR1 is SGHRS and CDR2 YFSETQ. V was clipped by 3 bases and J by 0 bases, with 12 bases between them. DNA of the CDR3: TGCGCCAGCAGCTCGAGGGCACACATGAACACTGAAGCTTTCTTT. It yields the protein CASSSRAHMNTEAFF.

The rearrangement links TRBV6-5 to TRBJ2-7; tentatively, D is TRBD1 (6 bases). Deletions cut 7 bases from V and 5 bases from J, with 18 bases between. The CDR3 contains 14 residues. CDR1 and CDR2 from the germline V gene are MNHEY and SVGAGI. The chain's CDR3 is CASTTHTGRDEQYF. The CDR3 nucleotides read TGTGCCAGCACTACCCACACAGGGCGCGACGAGCAGTACTTC.

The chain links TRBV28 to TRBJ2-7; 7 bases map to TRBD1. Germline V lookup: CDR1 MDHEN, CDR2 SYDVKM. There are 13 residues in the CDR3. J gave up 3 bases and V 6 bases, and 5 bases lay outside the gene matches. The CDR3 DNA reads TGTGCCAGCAGGGAACAGGGGAACTACGAGCAGTACTTC. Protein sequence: CASREQGNYEQYF.

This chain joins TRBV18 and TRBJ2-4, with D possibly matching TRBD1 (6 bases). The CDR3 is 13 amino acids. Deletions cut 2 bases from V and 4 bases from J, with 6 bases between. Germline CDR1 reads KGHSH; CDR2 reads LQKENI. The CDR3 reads CASSPGQKNIQYF. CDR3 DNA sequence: TGTGCCAGCTCACCAGGACAGAAAAACATTCAGTACTTC. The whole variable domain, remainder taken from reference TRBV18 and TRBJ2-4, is NAGVMQNPRHLVRRRGQEARLRCSPMKGHSHVYWYRQLPEEGLKFMVYLQKENIIDESGMPKERFSAEFPKEGPSILRIQQVVRGDSAAYFCASSPGQKNIQYFGAGTRLSVL.

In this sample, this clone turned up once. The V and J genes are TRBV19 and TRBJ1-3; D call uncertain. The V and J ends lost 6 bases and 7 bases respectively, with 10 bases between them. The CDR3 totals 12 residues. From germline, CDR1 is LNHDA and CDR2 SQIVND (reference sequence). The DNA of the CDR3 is TGTGCCAGTAGCAAGGGAGAGAACACCATATATTTT. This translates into CASSKGENTIYF.

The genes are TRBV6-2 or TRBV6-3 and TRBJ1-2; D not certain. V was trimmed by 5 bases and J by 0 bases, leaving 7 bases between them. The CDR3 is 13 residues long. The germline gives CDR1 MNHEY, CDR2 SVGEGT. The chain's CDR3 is CASSAVTNYGYTF. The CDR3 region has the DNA TGTGCCAGCAGTGCAGTCACTAACTATGGCTACACCTTC.

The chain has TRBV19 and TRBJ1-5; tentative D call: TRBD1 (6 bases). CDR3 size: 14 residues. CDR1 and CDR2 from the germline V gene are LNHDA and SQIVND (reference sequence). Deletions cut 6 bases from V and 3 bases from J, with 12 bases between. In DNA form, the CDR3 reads TGTGCCAGTAGGGGGGCAGGGAACAATCAGCCCCAGCATTTT. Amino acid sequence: CASRGAGNNQPQHF. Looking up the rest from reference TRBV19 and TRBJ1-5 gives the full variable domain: DGGITQSPKYLFRKEGQNVTLSCEQNLNHDAMYWYRQDPGQGLRLIYYSQIVNDFQKGDIAEGYSVSREKKESFPLTVTSAQKNPTAFYLCASRGAGNNQPQHFGDGTRLSIL.

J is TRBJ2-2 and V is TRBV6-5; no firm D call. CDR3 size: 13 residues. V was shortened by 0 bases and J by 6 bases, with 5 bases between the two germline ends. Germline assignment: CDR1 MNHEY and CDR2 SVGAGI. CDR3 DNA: TGTGCCAGCAGTTACTCGAGTCCCGGGGAGCTGTTTTTT. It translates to CASSYSSPGELFF.

The CDR3 nucleotides read TGTGCCAGCAGTTCGTACAGCAACTACGAGCAGTACTTC. This translates into CASSSYSNYEQYF. The V gene is TRBV28, the J gene TRBJ2-7; no clear D gene. Germline CDR1 MDHEN, CDR2 SYDVKM. This CDR3 is 13 amino acids long. V dropped 4 bases and J dropped 3 bases, with 10 bases sitting between them.